This T cell receptor (beta chain) was retrieved from a study of shared clonotypes between healthy human individuals. Details on this clone: Its antigen is still unknown.

Generated by immunoSEQ multiplex PCR, the TCRdb table keeps only in-frame clones and is missing some. The top ten clones hold more than 30% of a sample with 600,000 to 750,000 clones, about 92% of them seen once. CD8 memory fractions consisted of CD45RO+ and CCR7-negative CD45RA+ TemRA cells together. General study findings and limits: Relative to memory subsets, naive subsets generally showed larger estimated richness. A reduction in generation probabilities was seen for non-shared clonotypes relative to those shared by all four donors.

CDR3 length: 12 residues. Germline V gives CDR1 MNHEY, CDR2 SMNVEV (reference sequence). The V gene lost 5 bases and the J gene lost 4 bases, with 6 bases spanning the gap. This chain uses TRBV27 with TRBJ2-1; TRBD2 is a possible D gene (6 bases). This sequence was found in a man between 18 and 29 years old in good health. Some clones in this sample may be carry-over from other donors' samples. Specimen: memory CD8+ T cells from PBMCs. Subset reported: CD45RO+ cells pooled with CCR7-negative TemRA cells. The CDR3 here is CASSGGYNEQFF. The CDR3 nucleotides read TGTGCCAGCAGTGGGGGGTACAATGAGCAGTTCTTC.